Listed below are T cell receptor beta chains from one sample, sequenced in a study of CD8 T cells in ankylosing spondylitis. TCRdb recomputed calls from the 5' RACE reads with MiXCR, one row per CDR3 protein. The sample contains 250,000 or so distinct CDR3 sequences, 20% to 30% of which appear only once. The sequenced sample was blood, either unsorted or a sorted T cell fraction (not recorded which). The source is a male donor with ankylosing spondylitis or in good health (not recorded which). Each CDR3 is given with its conserved first and last residue. Fields, in order: CDR3 length, J gene, V gene, clone size, D gene, CDR3 protein, CDR3 DNA. D genes are given only for firm matches. Clone size appears in some rows only: once, few, many, or a class for an expanded clone.

CDR3 length: 15; J gene: TRBJ2-5; V gene: TRBV28; clone size: NA; D gene: NA; CDR3 protein: CASSGGGGDSWTQYF; CDR3 DNA: TGTGCCAGCAGTGGGGGCGGCGGGGACTCTTGGACCCAGTACTTC
CDR3 length: 14; J gene: TRBJ1-6; V gene: TRBV20-1; clone size: NA; D gene: NA; CDR3 protein: CSAETGRRNSPLHF; CDR3 DNA: TGCAGTGCTGAAACAGGGAGGAGGAATTCACCCCTCCACTTT
CDR3 length: 11; J gene: TRBJ2-5; V gene: TRBV20-1; clone size: many; D gene: NA; CDR3 protein: CSAGSMDTQYF; CDR3 DNA: TGCAGTGCGGGGTCTATGGACACCCAGTACTTC
CDR3 length: 13; J gene: TRBJ1-6; V gene: TRBV29-1; clone size: many; D gene: NA; CDR3 protein: CSVGYRPDSPLHF; CDR3 DNA: TGCAGCGTCGGGTATAGACCCGATTCACCCCTCCACTTT
CDR3 length: 16; J gene: TRBJ2-2; V gene: TRBV4-1; clone size: many; D gene: NA; CDR3 protein: CASSRSGTRDTGELFF; CDR3 DNA: TGCGCCAGCAGCCGTTCCGGGACGCGAGACACCGGGGAGCTGTTTTTT
CDR3 length: 13; J gene: TRBJ1-4; V gene: TRBV15; clone size: NA; D gene: NA; CDR3 protein: CATSRHTNEKLFF; CDR3 DNA: TGTGCCACCAGCAGACATACTAATGAAAAACTGTTTTTT
CDR3 length: 13; J gene: TRBJ2-5; V gene: TRBV27; clone size: NA; D gene: NA; CDR3 protein: CASSLSGAKTQYF; CDR3 DNA: TGTGCCAGCAGTTTATCCGGGGCGAAGACCCAGTACTTC
CDR3 length: 13; J gene: TRBJ2-1; V gene: TRBV6-1; clone size: NA; D gene: NA; CDR3 protein: CASSHPRTTEQFF; CDR3 DNA: TGTGCCAGCAGCCACCCCCGGACTACTGAGCAGTTCTTC
CDR3 length: 15; J gene: TRBJ2-3; V gene: TRBV20-1; clone size: many; D gene: TRBD2; CDR3 protein: CSARARLAGTDTQYF; CDR3 DNA: TGCAGTGCTAGAGCCAGACTAGCGGGCACAGATACGCAGTATTTT
CDR3 length: 14; J gene: TRBJ1-1; V gene: TRBV6-1; clone size: NA; D gene: NA; CDR3 protein: CASTQDTMNTEAFF; CDR3 DNA: TGTGCCAGCACCCAGGATACCATGAACACTGAAGCTTTCTTT
CDR3 length: 11; J gene: TRBJ2-7; V gene: TRBV6-5; clone size: few; D gene: NA; CDR3 protein: CATINSYEQYF; CDR3 DNA: TGTGCCACAATCAATTCCTACGAGCAGTACTTC
CDR3 length: 14; J gene: TRBJ2-3; V gene: TRBV29-1; clone size: NA; D gene: TRBD2; CDR3 protein: CSGRTSGVSDTQYF; CDR3 DNA: TGCAGCGGACGGACTAGCGGGGTGTCGGATACGCAGTATTTT
CDR3 length: 13; J gene: TRBJ2-7; V gene: TRBV3-1; clone size: many; D gene: TRBD1; CDR3 protein: CASSRQGYYEQYF; CDR3 DNA: TGTGCCAGCAGCCGACAGGGTTACTACGAGCAGTACTTC
CDR3 length: 13; J gene: TRBJ2-1; V gene: TRBV20-1; clone size: few; D gene: NA; CDR3 protein: CSAGGGDYNEQFF; CDR3 DNA: TGCAGTGCCGGGGGTGGGGACTACAATGAGCAGTTCTTC
CDR3 length: 17; J gene: TRBJ2-7; V gene: TRBV12-3/TRBV12-4; clone size: NA; D gene: NA; CDR3 protein: CASCSVGWEVRNHEQYF; CDR3 DNA: TGTGCCAGCTGCTCGGTGGGATGGGAGGTGAGGAACCACGAGCAGTACTTC
CDR3 length: 13; J gene: TRBJ2-1; V gene: TRBV28; clone size: NA; D gene: TRBD1; CDR3 protein: CASGETGGGEQFF; CDR3 DNA: TGTGCCAGCGGGGAGACAGGGGGCGGTGAGCAGTTCTTC